Sequencing of this T cell receptor beta chain was carried out in a study of blood T cell repertoires in COVID-19. On the study more broadly: The analysed material was cDNA or gDNA that came from T cells, B-cell-depleted T cells, or PBMCs.

Losses at the gene ends were 4 bases for V and 0 bases for J; bases not matched to a gene: 3. The CDR3 covers 17 residues. CDR1 is SGHTA and CDR2 is FQGTGA in the germline V gene. Method: immunoSEQ multiplex PCR; TCRdb's copy keeps in-frame clones and lacks some. In the table there are some 150,000 clones, approximately 85% of which are singletons. The chain joins TRBV7-3 to TRBJ2-1, with TRBD2 matching 13 bases. This TCR was sampled from a man in his sixties who had recovered from COVID-19. Sequenced input: peripheral blood. CDR3 in DNA: TGTGCCAGCAGCTCGAGGACTAGCGGGGGCTCCTACAATGAGCAGTTCTTC. It is translated as CASSSRTSGGSYNEQFF.